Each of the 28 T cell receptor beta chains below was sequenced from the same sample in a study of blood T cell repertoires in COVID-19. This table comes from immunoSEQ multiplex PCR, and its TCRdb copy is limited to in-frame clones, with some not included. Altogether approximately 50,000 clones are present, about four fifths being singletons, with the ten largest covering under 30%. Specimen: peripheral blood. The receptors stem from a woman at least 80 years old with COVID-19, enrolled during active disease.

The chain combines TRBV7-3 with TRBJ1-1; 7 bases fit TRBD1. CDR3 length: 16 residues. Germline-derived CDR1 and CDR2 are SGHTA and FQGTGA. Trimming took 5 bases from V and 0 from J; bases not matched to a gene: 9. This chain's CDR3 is CASSLGQAWVNTEAFF. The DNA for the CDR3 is TGTGCCAGCAGCCTTGGACAGGCGTGGGTGAACACTGAAGCTTTCTTT.

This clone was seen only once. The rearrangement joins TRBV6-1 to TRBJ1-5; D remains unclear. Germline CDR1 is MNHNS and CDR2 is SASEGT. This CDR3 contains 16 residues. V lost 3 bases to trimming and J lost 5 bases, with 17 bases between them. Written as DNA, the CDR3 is TGTGCCAGCAGTGAGGTACGAGGGTACGGGGATCAGCCCCAGCATTTT. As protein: CASSEVRGYGDQPQHF.

DNA of the CDR3: TGTGCCAGCAGCGGAGGGAGGGGGGGCACAGATACGCAGTATTTT. It is translated as CASSGGRGGTDTQYF. The chain has TRBV7-9 and TRBJ2-3, with D perhaps matching TRBD2 (7 bases). Germline CDR1 SEHNR, CDR2 FQNEAQ (reference sequence). The CDR3 loop spans 15 amino acids. The V end was cut by 5 bases, the J end by 1 base, with 13 bases between.

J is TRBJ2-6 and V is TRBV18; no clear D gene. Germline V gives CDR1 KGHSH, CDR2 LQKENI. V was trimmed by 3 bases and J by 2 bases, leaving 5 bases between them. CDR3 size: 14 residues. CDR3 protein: CASSPLAGANVLTF. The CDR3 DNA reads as TGTGCCAGCTCACCCCTCGCTGGGGCCAACGTCCTGACTTTC.

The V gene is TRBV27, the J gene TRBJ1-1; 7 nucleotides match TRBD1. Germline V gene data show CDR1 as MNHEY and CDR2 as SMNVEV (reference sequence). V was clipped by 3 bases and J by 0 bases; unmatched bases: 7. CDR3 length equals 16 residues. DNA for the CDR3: TGTGCCAGCAGTTTGGCAGATACAGGGGTGAACACTGAAGCTTTCTTT. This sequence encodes CASSLADTGVNTEAFF.

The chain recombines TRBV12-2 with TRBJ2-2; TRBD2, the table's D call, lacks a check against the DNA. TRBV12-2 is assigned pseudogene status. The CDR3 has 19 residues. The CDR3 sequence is CASRLAILGLAGGAGELFF. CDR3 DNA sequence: TGTGCAAGTCGCTTAGCCATCCTAGGACTAGCGGGAGGGGCCGGGGAGCTGTTTTTT.

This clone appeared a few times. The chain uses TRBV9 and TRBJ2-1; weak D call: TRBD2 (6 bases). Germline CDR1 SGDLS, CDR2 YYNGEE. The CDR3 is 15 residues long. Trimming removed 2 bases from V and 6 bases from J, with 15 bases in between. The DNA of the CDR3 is TGTGCCAGCAGCGTCGCCGGGAGAACTTCCAATGAGCAGTTCTTC. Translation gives CASSVAGRTSNEQFF.

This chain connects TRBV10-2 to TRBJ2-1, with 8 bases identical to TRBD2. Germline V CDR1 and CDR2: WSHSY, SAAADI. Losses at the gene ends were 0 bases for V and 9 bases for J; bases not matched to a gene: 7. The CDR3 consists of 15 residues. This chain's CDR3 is CASSESGTRSGEQFF. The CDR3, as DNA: TGCGCCAGCAGTGAGTCCGGGACTAGAAGCGGTGAGCAGTTCTTC.

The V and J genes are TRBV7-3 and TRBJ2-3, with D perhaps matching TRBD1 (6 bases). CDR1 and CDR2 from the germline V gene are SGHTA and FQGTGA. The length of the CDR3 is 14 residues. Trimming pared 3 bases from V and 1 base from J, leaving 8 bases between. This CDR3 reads CASSFGGGTDTQYF. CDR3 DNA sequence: TGTGCCAGCAGCTTTGGGGGCGGCACAGATACGCAGTATTTT.

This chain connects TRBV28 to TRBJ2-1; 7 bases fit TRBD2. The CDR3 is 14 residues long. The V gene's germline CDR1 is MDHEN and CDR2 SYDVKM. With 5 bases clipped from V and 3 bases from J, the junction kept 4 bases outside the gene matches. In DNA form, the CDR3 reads TGTGCCAGCAGTGGGGAGGGACTCTACAATGAGCAGTTCTTC. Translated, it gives CASSGEGLYNEQFF.

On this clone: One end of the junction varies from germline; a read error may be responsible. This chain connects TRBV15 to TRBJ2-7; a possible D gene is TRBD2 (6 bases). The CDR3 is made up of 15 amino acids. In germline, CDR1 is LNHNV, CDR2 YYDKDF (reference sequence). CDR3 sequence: CATNRSRDLSGEQYF. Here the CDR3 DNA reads TGTGCCACCAACAGATCCAGGGACTTATCGGGGGAGCAGTACTTC.

The CDR3 reads CASFRDLNTEAFF. The CDR3 nucleotides are TGTGCCAGCTTCAGGGACTTAAACACTGAAGCTTTCTTT. This sequence joins TRBV19 and TRBJ1-1; possibly TRBD1 for D (5 bases). CDR1 is LNHDA, CDR2 SQIVND, per germline (reference sequence). V was trimmed by 9 bases and J by 2 bases, leaving 13 bases between them. This CDR3 spans 13 amino acids.

The CDR3 is CASRPRGEVNQPQHF. Here the CDR3 DNA reads TGTGCCAGCAGACCCCGGGGGGAGGTGAATCAGCCCCAGCATTTT. This chain joins TRBV6-6 and TRBJ1-5; weak D call: TRBD1 (5 bases). CDR1 and CDR2 (germline): MNHNY, SVGAGI (reference sequence). CDR3 length: 15 amino acids. Between the trimmed V and J ends, which lost 6 bases and 4 bases, there was a span of 16 bases.

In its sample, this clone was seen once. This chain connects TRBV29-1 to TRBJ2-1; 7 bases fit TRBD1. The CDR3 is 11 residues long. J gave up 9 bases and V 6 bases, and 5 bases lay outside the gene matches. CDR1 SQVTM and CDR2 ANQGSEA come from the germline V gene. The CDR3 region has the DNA TGCAGCGTCGACAGGGTACGTGAGCAGTTCTTC. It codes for CSVDRVREQFF.

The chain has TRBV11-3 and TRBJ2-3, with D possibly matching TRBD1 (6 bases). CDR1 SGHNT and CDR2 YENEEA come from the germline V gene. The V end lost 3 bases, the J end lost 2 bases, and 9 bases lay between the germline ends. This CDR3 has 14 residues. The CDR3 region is CASSFTGLTDTQYF. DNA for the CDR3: TGTGCCAGCAGCTTTACAGGGCTCACAGATACGCAGTATTTT.

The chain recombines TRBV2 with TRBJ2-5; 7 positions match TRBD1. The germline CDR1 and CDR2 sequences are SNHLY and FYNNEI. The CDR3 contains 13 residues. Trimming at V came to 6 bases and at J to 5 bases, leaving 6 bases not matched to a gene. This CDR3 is CASREQGRETQYF. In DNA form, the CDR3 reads TGTGCCAGCAGAGAACAGGGGCGGGAGACCCAGTACTTC.

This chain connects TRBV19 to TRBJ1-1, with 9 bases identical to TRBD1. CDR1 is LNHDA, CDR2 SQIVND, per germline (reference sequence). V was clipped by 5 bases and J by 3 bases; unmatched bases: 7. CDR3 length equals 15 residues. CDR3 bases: TGTGCCAGTAGTCACGCCACAGGGGGCTACACTGAAGCTTTCTTT. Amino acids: CASSHATGGYTEAFF.

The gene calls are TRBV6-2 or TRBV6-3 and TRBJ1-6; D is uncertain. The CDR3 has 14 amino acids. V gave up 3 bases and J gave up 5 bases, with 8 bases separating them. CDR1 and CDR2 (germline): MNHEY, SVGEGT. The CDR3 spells CASSYSQDNSPLHF. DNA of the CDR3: TGTGCCAGCAGTTATTCCCAGGATAATTCACCCCTCCACTTT.

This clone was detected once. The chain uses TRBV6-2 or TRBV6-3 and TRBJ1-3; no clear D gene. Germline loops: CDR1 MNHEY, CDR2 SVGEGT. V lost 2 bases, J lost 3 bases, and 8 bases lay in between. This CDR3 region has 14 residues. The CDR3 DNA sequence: TGTGCCAGCAGTTACCTAGGGAGTGGAAACACCATATATTTT. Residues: CASSYLGSGNTIYF.

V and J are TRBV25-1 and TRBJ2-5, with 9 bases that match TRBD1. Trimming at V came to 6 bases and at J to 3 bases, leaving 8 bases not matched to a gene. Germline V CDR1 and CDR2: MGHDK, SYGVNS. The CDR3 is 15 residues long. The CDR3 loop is CASSAAGTGKETQYF. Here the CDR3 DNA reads TGTGCCAGCAGCGCCGCGGGGACAGGGAAAGAGACCCAGTACTTC.

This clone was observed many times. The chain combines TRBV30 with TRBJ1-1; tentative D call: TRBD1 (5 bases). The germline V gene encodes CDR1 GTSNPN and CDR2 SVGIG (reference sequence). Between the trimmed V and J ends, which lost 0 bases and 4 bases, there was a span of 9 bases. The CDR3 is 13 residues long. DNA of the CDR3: TGTGCCTGGAGTGTAGGGGATCGCACTGAAGCTTTCTTT. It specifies CAWSVGDRTEAFF.

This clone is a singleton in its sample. CDR3 DNA sequence: TGTGCCAGCTCAATTAGGACAGGAGGGGAGACCCAGTACTTC. Protein product: CASSIRTGGETQYF. This chain uses TRBV18 with TRBJ2-5; TRBD1 is a possible D gene (7 bases). CDR1 is KGHSH and CDR2 is LQKENI in the germline V gene. The CDR3 runs to 14 residues. V was trimmed by 5 bases and J by 5 bases, leaving 15 bases between them. The full variable domain, in which reference TRBV18 and TRBJ2-5 provide the parts outside the CDR3, is NAGVMQNPRHLVRRRGQEARLRCSPMKGHSHVYWYRQLPEEGLKFMVYLQKENIIDESGMPKERFSAEFPKEGPSILRIQQVVRGDSAAYFCASSIRTGGETQYFGPGTRLLVL.

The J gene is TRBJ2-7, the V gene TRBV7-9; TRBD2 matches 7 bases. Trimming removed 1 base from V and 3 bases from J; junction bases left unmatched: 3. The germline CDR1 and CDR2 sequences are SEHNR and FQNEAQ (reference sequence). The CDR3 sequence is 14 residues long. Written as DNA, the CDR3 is TGTGCCAGCAGCTTAGTGGGAGGGGACTACGAGCAGTACTTC. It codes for CASSLVGGDYEQYF.

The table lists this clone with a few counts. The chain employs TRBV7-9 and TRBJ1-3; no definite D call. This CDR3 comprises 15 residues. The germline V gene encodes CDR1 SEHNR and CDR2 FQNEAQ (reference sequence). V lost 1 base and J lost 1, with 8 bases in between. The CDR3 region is CASSLERGSGNTIYF. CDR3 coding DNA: TGTGCCAGCAGCTTAGAGCGGGGATCTGGAAACACCATATATTTT.

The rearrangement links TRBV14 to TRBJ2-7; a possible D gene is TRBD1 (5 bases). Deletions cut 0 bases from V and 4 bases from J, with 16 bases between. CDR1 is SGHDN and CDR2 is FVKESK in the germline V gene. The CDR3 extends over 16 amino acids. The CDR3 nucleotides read TGTGCCAGCAGCCAAGAACCCCCAGGGTGGGGATACGAGCAGTACTTC. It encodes CASSQEPPGWGYEQYF.

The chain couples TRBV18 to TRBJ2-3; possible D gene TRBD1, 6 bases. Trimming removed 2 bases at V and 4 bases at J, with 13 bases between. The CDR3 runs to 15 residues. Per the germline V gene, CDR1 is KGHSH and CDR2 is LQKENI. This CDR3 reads CASSPSQGSPDTQYF. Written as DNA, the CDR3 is TGTGCCAGCTCACCATCCCAGGGGAGCCCAGATACGCAGTATTTT.

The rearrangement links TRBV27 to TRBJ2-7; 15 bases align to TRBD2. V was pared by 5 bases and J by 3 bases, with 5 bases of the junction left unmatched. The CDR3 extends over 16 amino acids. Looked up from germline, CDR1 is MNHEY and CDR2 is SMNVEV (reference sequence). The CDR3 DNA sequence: TGTGCCAGCAGTCAGGGACTAGCGGGAGGTTTCTACGAGCAGTACTTC. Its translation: CASSQGLAGGFYEQYF.

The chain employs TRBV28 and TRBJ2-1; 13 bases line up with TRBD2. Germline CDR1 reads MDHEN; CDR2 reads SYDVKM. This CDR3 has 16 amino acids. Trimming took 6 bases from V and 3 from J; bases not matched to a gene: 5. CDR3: CASRLGTSGNYNEQFF. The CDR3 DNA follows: TGTGCCAGCAGACTGGGGACTAGCGGGAACTACAATGAGCAGTTCTTC. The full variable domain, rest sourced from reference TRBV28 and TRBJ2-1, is DVKVTQSSRYLVKRTGEKVFLECVQDMDHENMFWYRQDPGLGLRLIYFSYDVKMKEKGDIPEGYSVSREKKERFSLILESASTNQTSMYLCASRLGTSGNYNEQFFGPGTRLTVL.